This T cell receptor beta chain comes out of a study of shared clonotypes between healthy human individuals. Deletions cut 4 bases from V and 2 bases from J, with 24 bases between. Germline CDR1 reads SEHNR; CDR2 reads FQNEAQ (reference sequence). CDR3 size: 18 residues. Naive CD8 isolation took CD45RO-negative cells positively selected for CCR7 and excluded terminally differentiated effector memory CD45RA+ cells. Using immunoSEQ multiplex PCR, the repertoire was profiled, and TCRdb retains in-frame clones only, with some absent. The sample consists of about 2.1 million clones, around 93% of them appearing once.

The chain is built from TRBV7-9 and TRBJ2-7; D may be TRBD1 or TRBD2 (6 bases each). The sample consisted of naive CD8+ T cells from PBMCs. The TCR originated in a man younger than 35 in good health. Some clones in this sample may be carry-over from other donors' samples. CDR3 in DNA: TGTGCCAGCAGCTCCCCCCTGAAGGGGGGCCATTATGCCTACGAGCAGTACTTC. Its protein is CASSSPLKGGHYAYEQYF.